Each of the 31 T cell receptor beta chains below was sequenced from the same sample in a study of T cells after yellow fever vaccination. TCRdb used MiXCR to reprocess the 5' RACE reads, holding one entry per CDR3 protein. This table has a few hundred thousand distinct CDR3 sequences, roughly a fifth appearing once. Sequenced material: PBMCs, taken 15 days after the yellow fever booster vaccination. These receptors originate from a man aged 30-40 years who received the YFV17D yellow fever vaccine.

This clonotype was seen a few times. The chain couples TRBV6-5 to TRBJ1-1; no reliable D call. The CDR3 is 12 residues long. CDR1 and CDR2 from the germline V gene are MNHEY and SVGAGI. The germline V and J ends were trimmed by 5 bases and 3 bases, with 7 bases remaining between them. CDR3 residues: CASSRTDTEAFF. CDR3 coding DNA: TGTGCCAGCAGTCGGACGGACACTGAAGCTTTCTTT.

In this sample, this clonotype turned up a few times. The V gene is TRBV20-1, the J gene TRBJ1-2, with TRBD1 matching over 8 bases. Looked up from germline, CDR1 is DFQATT and CDR2 is SNEGSKA (reference sequence). This CDR3 is 16 amino acids long. With V trimmed by 1 base and J by 4 bases, 11 bases remained unmatched. CDR3 in DNA: TGCAGTGCTAGAGGGGGCGTGGGACAGGAGGCCTATGGCTACACCTTC. Its translation: CSARGGVGQEAYGYTF.

Only a few counts were recorded for this clonotype. The V gene is TRBV12-3 or TRBV12-4, the J gene TRBJ2-5; D possibly corresponds to TRBD1 (5 bases). V lost 0 bases and J 4 bases, leaving 9 bases between the germline ends. The CDR3 covers 14 residues. The CDR3 DNA reads TGTGCCAGCAGTTTAGCTCAGGGCCCAGAGACCCAGTACTTC. Its protein is CASSLAQGPETQYF.

The gene calls are TRBV20-1 and TRBJ2-7, with D maybe TRBD2 (6 bases). Germline assignment: CDR1 DFQATT and CDR2 SNEGSKA (reference sequence). Trimming pared 1 base from V and 5 bases from J, leaving 18 bases between. This CDR3 spans 15 amino acids. The CDR3 loop reads CSARAGSLVVDEQYF. The CDR3 bases are TGCAGTGCTAGAGCCGGGAGCCTTGTTGTCGACGAGCAGTACTTC.

The table lists this clonotype with a few counts. The rearrangement links TRBV7-2 to TRBJ2-1, with TRBD1 matching over 9 bases. The CDR3 consists of 15 residues. J lost 8 bases, V lost 5 bases, and 10 bases had no gene match. The germline CDR1 and CDR2 sequences are SGHTA and FQGNSA. Here the CDR3 DNA reads TGTGCCAGCAGCATACACCGGGACAGGGACCATGAGCAGTTCTTC. Translated, it gives CASSIHRDRDHEQFF. The full variable domain, completed using reference TRBV7-2 and TRBJ2-1, is GAGVSQSPSNKVTEKGKDVELRCDPISGHTALYWYRQSLGQGLEFLIYFQGNSAPDKSGLPSDRFSAERTGGSVSTLTIQRTQQEDSAVYLCASSIHRDRDHEQFFGPGTRLTVL.

This clonotype appeared a few times. At one boundary the junction diverges from the germline segment, which might be a read error. The V and J genes are TRBV7-6 and TRBJ2-5; 11 positions match TRBD1. Germline V CDR1 and CDR2: SGHVS, FNYEAQ. The CDR3 sequence is 21 residues long. The DNA for the CDR3 is TGTGCTAGCAGCTTAGAAAGGACAGGGGGCGGGAGGGCCCCCCACCAAGAGACCCAGTACTTC. Protein sequence: CASSLERTGGGRAPHQETQYF. Looking up the rest from reference TRBV7-6 and TRBJ2-5 gives the full variable domain: GAGVSQSPRYKVTKRGQDVALRCDPISGHVSLYWYRQALGQGPEFLTYFNYEAQQDKSGLPNDRFSAERPEGSISTLTIQRTEQRDSAMYRCASSLERTGGGRAPHQETQYFGPGTRLLVL.

The rearrangement joins TRBV7-2 to TRBJ2-7; 9 positions match TRBD1. The germline V gene has CDR1 SGHTA and CDR2 FQGNSA. Trimming removed 3 bases from V and 3 bases from J; junction bases left unmatched: 6. The CDR3 length is 15 residues. This chain's CDR3 is CASSFWTGEVYEQYF. The DNA for the CDR3 is TGTGCCAGCAGCTTTTGGACAGGGGAGGTCTACGAGCAGTACTTC.

This chain joins TRBV11-2 and TRBJ1-1, with unresolved D. The CDR3 length is 15 residues. V dropped 4 bases and J dropped 1 base, with 13 bases sitting between them. CDR1 and CDR2 from the germline V gene are SGHAT and FQNNGV. CDR3 DNA sequence: TGTGCCAGCAGCTCACGAGGCACTGAGAACACTGAAGCTTTCTTT. Translated: CASSSRGTENTEAFF.

J is TRBJ2-1 and V is TRBV20-1; TRBD2 is a possible D gene (5 bases). This CDR3 region has 14 residues. V lost 5 bases, J lost 10 bases, and 21 bases lay in between. CDR1 and CDR2 (germline): DFQATT, SNEGSKA (reference sequence). CDR3 nucleotides: TGCAGTGCTCCCTCAGGAGGTAGCGTGGGGGAGCAGTTCTTC. It yields the protein CSAPSGGSVGEQFF.

This clonotype appeared many times. This chain connects TRBV5-1 to TRBJ1-2; D is undetermined. CDR3 length: 13 amino acids. Germline V gene lookup returns CDR1 SGHRS and CDR2 YFSETQ. V dropped 3 bases and J dropped 7 bases, with 13 bases sitting between them. This CDR3 is CASSSLTDGGYTF. CDR3 sequence (DNA): TGCGCCAGCAGCTCTCTTACGGACGGTGGCTACACCTTC.

This clonotype was found a few times. The J gene is TRBJ2-2, the V gene TRBV7-2, with TRBD2 matching over 15 bases. Germline V gives CDR1 SGHTA, CDR2 FQGNSA. CDR3 length: 16 residues. Trimming took 4 bases from V and 5 from J; bases not matched to a gene: 2. DNA for the CDR3: TGTGCCAGCAGCTCGGGACTAGCGGGAGGTACCGGGGAGCTGTTTTTT. Protein product: CASSSGLAGGTGELFF.

This clonotype was seen more than once but under ten times. The chain combines TRBV20-1 with TRBJ2-1; D unclear. Trimming pared 7 bases from V and 5 bases from J, leaving 9 bases between. Germline V gene data show CDR1 as DFQATT and CDR2 as SNEGSKA (reference sequence). This CDR3 contains 11 residues. CDR3 DNA: TGCAGTGGTGAGGTGGACAATGAGCAGTTCTTC. It codes for CSGEVDNEQFF.

This clonotype was counted a few times. The chain employs TRBV12-3 or TRBV12-4 and TRBJ2-5; D possibly corresponds to TRBD1 (6 bases). The CDR3 has 14 amino acids. V lost 2 bases to trimming and J lost 4 bases, with 11 bases between them. The DNA for the CDR3 is TGTGCCAGCAGTTTACTTAAGGGGGTAGAGACCCAGTACTTC. Amino acid sequence: CASSLLKGVETQYF.

The rearrangement uses TRBV3-1 and TRBJ2-7, with D perhaps TRBD1 (6 bases). The germline CDR1 and CDR2 sequences are LGHDT and YNNKEL (reference sequence). The V gene lost 4 bases and the J gene lost 3 bases, with 13 bases spanning the gap. The CDR3 contains 14 residues. In DNA form, the CDR3 reads TGTGCCAGCAGCCCCGGACAGCAGGGCTACGAGCAGTACTTC. This gives the protein CASSPGQQGYEQYF.

A few counts support this clonotype. The rearrangement joins TRBV5-1 to TRBJ2-7; 10 nucleotides agree with TRBD2. V lost 5 bases, J lost 5 bases, and 4 bases stayed unmatched. CDR3 length: 13 residues. Germline V gene data show CDR1 as SGHRS and CDR2 as YFSETQ. The CDR3 reads CASRSSGSHEQYF. As DNA, the CDR3 is TGCGCCAGCAGGTCTAGCGGGAGTCACGAGCAGTACTTC.

The rearrangement links TRBV29-1 to TRBJ1-1, with D possibly TRBD1 on 5 matching bases. The length of the CDR3 is 12 residues. Germline loops: CDR1 SQVTM, CDR2 ANQGSEA. Trimming left V 4 bases short and J 2 bases short, with 8 bases between. This CDR3 is CSVAQGNTEAFF. As DNA, the CDR3 is TGCAGCGTTGCTCAGGGCAACACTGAAGCTTTCTTT.

This sequence joins TRBV7-3 and TRBJ2-1; 9 bases agree with TRBD2. Germline-derived CDR1 and CDR2 are SGHTA and FQGTGA. This CDR3 spans 14 amino acids. J lost 7 bases, V lost 2 bases, and 3 bases had no gene match. The CDR3 here is CASSLAGGWNEQFF. The CDR3 DNA is TGTGCCAGCAGCTTAGCGGGAGGGTGGAATGAGCAGTTCTTC. Drawing the rest from reference TRBV7-3 and TRBJ2-1, the complete variable domain is GAGVSQTPSNKVTEKGKYVELRCDPISGHTALYWYRQSLGQGPEFLIYFQGTGAADDSGLPNDRFFAVRPEGSVSTLKIQRTERGDSAVYLCASSLAGGWNEQFFGPGTRLTVL.

This clonotype was seen repeatedly, ten times or more. V usage is TRBV5-1 and J usage is TRBJ2-5; 9 positions agree with TRBD2. The V segment lost 4 bases and the J segment 5 bases; nucleotides outside the gene matches: 6. CDR1 and CDR2 from the germline V gene are SGHRS and YFSETQ. The CDR3 totals 14 residues. The CDR3 is CASSPGTSLETQYF. In DNA, the CDR3 is TGCGCCAGCAGCCCGGGGACTAGCTTGGAGACCCAGTACTTC.

J is TRBJ2-1 and V is TRBV12-3 or TRBV12-4, with D possibly TRBD2 on 5 matching bases. V lost 6 bases, J lost 10 bases, and 13 bases lay in between. The CDR3 extends over 12 amino acids. Here the CDR3 reads CASSTSSSEQFF. CDR3 nucleotides: TGTGCCAGCAGCACCTCCTCTAGCGAGCAGTTCTTC.

The rearrangement links TRBV20-1 to TRBJ2-7; 8 bases align to TRBD2. The CDR3 is made up of 16 amino acids. The germline CDR1 and CDR2 sequences are DFQATT and SNEGSKA (reference sequence). The V segment lost 3 bases and the J segment 2 bases; nucleotides outside the gene matches: 12. CDR3: CSARDHLAGSTYEQYF. The CDR3 region has the DNA TGCAGTGCTAGGGACCACCTAGCGGGTTCCACCTACGAGCAGTACTTC.

The rearrangement joins TRBV20-1 to TRBJ1-1, with unresolved D. Germline V gene lookup returns CDR1 DFQATT and CDR2 SNEGSKA (reference sequence). The germline V and J ends were trimmed by 6 bases and 10 bases, with 12 bases remaining between them. The CDR3 spans 10 residues. For the CDR3, the DNA is TGCAGTGCGGTAAGAATCCGAGCTTTCTTT. Translated: CSAVRIRAFF.

This clonotype was found a few times. The V and J genes are TRBV9 and TRBJ2-7, with D tentatively TRBD1 (6 bases). V gave up 3 bases and J gave up 4 bases, with 17 bases separating them. There are 15 residues in the CDR3. In germline, CDR1 is SGDLS, CDR2 YYNGEE. The CDR3 is CASSERGDTNYEQYF. DNA of the CDR3: TGTGCCAGCAGCGAGCGTGGGGACACAAATTACGAGCAGTACTTC.

This clonotype was seen more than once but under ten times. The CDR3, as DNA: TGTGCCAGCAGCCAACAAACTAGGAGCACAGATACGCAGTATTTT. It is translated as CASSQQTRSTDTQYF. This chain uses TRBV4-2 with TRBJ2-3; D perhaps matches TRBD2 (5 bases). The germline V gene has CDR1 LGHNA and CDR2 YNFKEQ. CDR3 length: 15 amino acids. V lost 2 bases to trimming and J lost 0 bases, with 9 bases between them.

The rearrangement joins TRBV24-1 to TRBJ2-3; TRBD2 agrees at 12 bases. The J segment lost 4 bases and the V segment lost 5 bases, leaving 3 bases of the junction unmatched. The germline CDR1 and CDR2 sequences are KGHDR and SFDVKD. The CDR3 totals 15 residues. The CDR3 loop is CATSASGRAADTQYF. The CDR3 nucleotides are TGTGCCACCAGTGCTAGCGGGAGGGCCGCAGATACGCAGTATTTT.

This clonotype appeared a few times. The genes are TRBV5-4 and TRBJ2-1; 9 nucleotides match TRBD2. Per germline, CDR1 SGHNT and CDR2 YYREEE (reference sequence). The length of the CDR3 is 15 residues. V lost 4 bases to trimming and J lost 7 bases; unmatched junction nucleotides: 9. CDR3 in DNA: TGTGCCAGCAGCCCGAAGGTCCTAGCGGGAAATGAGCAGTTCTTC. It translates to CASSPKVLAGNEQFF. Using reference TRBV5-4 and TRBJ2-1 for the parts outside the CDR3, the full variable domain is ETGVTQSPTHLIKTRGQQVTLRCSSQSGHNTVSWYQQALGQGPQFIFQYYREEENGRGNFPPRFSGLQFPNYSSELNVNALELDDSALYLCASSPKVLAGNEQFFGPGTRLTVL.

The chain employs TRBV12-3 or TRBV12-4 and TRBJ2-3; perhaps TRBD1 as D (5 bases). The CDR3 covers 15 residues. Trimming removed 5 bases at V and 0 bases at J, with 12 bases between. Here the CDR3 DNA reads TGTGCCAGCAGTCTCACAGGTGGGAGCACAGATACGCAGTATTTT. This translates into CASSLTGGSTDTQYF.

This sequence joins TRBV12-3 or TRBV12-4 and TRBJ1-6; D is possibly TRBD1 (5 bases). V lost 0 bases and J 13 bases, leaving 13 bases between the germline ends. The CDR3 contains 14 residues. CDR3 protein: CASSLAHLKGPLHF. The CDR3 DNA is TGTGCCAGCAGTTTAGCCCACCTCAAGGGGCCCCTCCACTTT.

The rearrangement joins TRBV7-6 to TRBJ2-7, with no clear D. Germline lookup yields CDR1 SGHVS and CDR2 FNYEAQ. V lost 5 bases and J 3 bases, leaving 11 bases between the germline ends. This CDR3 spans 13 amino acids. CDR3 in amino acids: CASSIDLFYEQYF. As DNA, the CDR3 is TGTGCCAGCAGCATCGACCTTTTCTACGAGCAGTACTTC.

The rearrangement uses TRBV5-1 and TRBJ2-7, with TRBD2 identical over 13 bases. The length of the CDR3 is 14 residues. The V gene end was trimmed by 6 bases and the J gene end by 6 bases; junction bases not matched to a gene: 6. The germline gives CDR1 SGHRS, CDR2 YFSETQ. The CDR3 DNA follows: TGCGCCAGCACAGGACTAGCGGGAGTTGGCGAGCAGTACTTC. It codes for CASTGLAGVGEQYF. Filled out from reference TRBV5-1 and TRBJ2-7, the complete variable domain reads KAGVTQTPRYLIKTRGQQVTLSCSPISGHRSVSWYQQTPGQGLQFLFEYFSETQRNKGNFPGRFSGRQFSNSRSEMNVSTLELGDSALYLCASTGLAGVGEQYFGPGTRLTVT.

The chain uses TRBV18 and TRBJ2-3; D may correspond to TRBD1 or TRBD2 (5 bases each). Germline V gene data show CDR1 as KGHSH and CDR2 as LQKENI. The CDR3 has 15 residues. Deletions cut 0 bases from V and 2 bases from J, with 9 bases between. This CDR3 is CASSPPGRPTDTQYF. The CDR3 bases are TGTGCCAGCTCACCACCGGGACGCCCCACAGATACGCAGTATTTT.

The rearrangement links TRBV5-1 to TRBJ2-7; D is unclear. This CDR3 spans 15 amino acids. V was shortened by 4 bases and J by 1 base, with 15 bases between the two germline ends. Germline V gene data show CDR1 as SGHRS and CDR2 as YFSETQ. In DNA form, the CDR3 reads TGCGCCAGCAGCCCCCTTGGTATAGTTTCCTACGAGCAGTACTTC. It codes for CASSPLGIVSYEQYF.